Included here is one T cell receptor (beta chain) sequence, with context. Its antigen remains unknown. Together with a sample-barcoded 5' primer, a J-beta primer mix was included in a second PCR lasting about 6 to 11 cycles. MiXCR, applied by TCRdb to the 5' RACE reads, yields one record per CDR3 protein. Here the sample spans over 950,000 distinct CDR3 sequences, less than 45% being singletons. This sample is drawn from a study of blood T cells in healthy people across ages. This CDR3 contains 15 residues. Trimming took 5 bases from V and 2 from J, leaving 16 bases between them. CDR1 SGHTA and CDR2 FQGNSA come from the germline V gene. Study results and limitations: A roughly linear age-dependent decrease characterized TCR beta diversity per million T cells. Any changes in expanded clonotypes were possibly confounded, as donor CMV status remained unknown.

Input material: blood. The chain has TRBV7-2 and TRBJ2-7; either TRBD1 or TRBD2 may supply D (6 bases each). This receptor was taken from a man aged 18-30 years in good health. The DNA of the CDR3 is TGTACCAGCAGCACTAGCCGGGACACCACCTACGAGCAGTACTTC. Translation: CTSSTSRDTTYEQYF. Combining the CDR3 with reference TRBV7-2 and TRBJ2-7 gives the whole variable domain GAGVSQSPSNKVTEKGKDVELRCDPISGHTALYWYRQSLGQGLEFLIYFQGNSAPDKSGLPSDRFSAERTGGSVSTLTIQRTQQEDSAVYLCTSSTSRDTTYEQYFGPGTRLTVT.